One and the same sample provided the 25 T cell receptor beta chains below, sequenced in a study of blood T cell repertoires in COVID-19. Profiling relied on immunoSEQ multiplex PCR, and the TCRdb table lists in-frame clones only, not all of them. The sample includes fewer than 100,000 clones, roughly nine tenths seen only once; the top ten take 4% to 5.5%. The sample was peripheral blood. These receptors were taken from a man aged 65 to 79 with acute or convalescent COVID-19.

The chain joins TRBV6-5 to TRBJ1-2; D gene ambiguous. Germline V lookup: CDR1 MNHEY, CDR2 SVGAGI. The CDR3 length is 15 residues. Trimming pared 0 bases from V and 2 bases from J, leaving 10 bases between. The CDR3 loop is CASSYSMARNYGYTF. CDR3 DNA: TGTGCCAGCAGTTACTCGATGGCCAGAAACTATGGCTACACCTTC.

V and J are TRBV6-5 and TRBJ1-6, with D unresolved. Looked up from germline, CDR1 is MNHEY and CDR2 is SVGAGI. The CDR3 contains 14 residues. Between the trimmed V and J ends, which lost 6 bases and 7 bases, there was a span of 13 bases. CDR3 bases: TGTGCCAGCAGCCCGGCCCCTAGGAATTCACCCCTCCACTTT. This gives the protein CASSPAPRNSPLHF.

The rearrangement links TRBV4-1 to TRBJ2-1; 7 bases line up with TRBD2. After removal of 4 bases from V and 2 bases from J, the junction contained 5 bases not matched to a gene. The CDR3 consists of 15 residues. CDR1 is MGHRA, CDR2 YSYEKL, per germline. CDR3 residues: CASSLLGLPYNEQFF. The CDR3, as DNA: TGCGCCAGCAGCCTGCTGGGACTACCCTACAATGAGCAGTTCTTC.

The genes are TRBV7-9 and TRBJ1-1; 7 bases match TRBD1. This CDR3 is 19 amino acids long. Germline assignment: CDR1 SEHNR and CDR2 FQNEAQ (reference sequence). V gave up 2 bases and J gave up 0 bases; unmatched junction bases: 15. The CDR3 bases are TGTGCCAGCAGCTTATTAGCTGGCCAGGGGGGTTTCATGAACACTGAAGCTTTCTTT. This encodes CASSLLAGQGGFMNTEAFF.

The V and J genes are TRBV5-8 and TRBJ1-6; possible D gene TRBD1, 5 bases. CDR1 SGHTS and CDR2 YDEGEE come from the germline V gene. The CDR3 consists of 14 residues. Between the trimmed V and J ends, which lost 2 bases and 6 bases, there was a span of 9 bases. The CDR3 loop is CASSFGGGNSPLHF. The CDR3 DNA sequence: TGTGCCAGCAGCTTCGGGGGAGGTAATTCACCCCTCCACTTT.

The chain uses TRBV5-6 and TRBJ1-2; a possible D gene is TRBD1 (6 bases). In germline, CDR1 is SGHDT, CDR2 YYEEEE. Deletions cut 4 bases from V and 5 bases from J, with 21 bases between. The CDR3 extends over 16 amino acids. CDR3 coding DNA: TGTGCCAGCAGCCGAAACTCCGGGACATATGGGTATGGCTACACCTTC. It specifies CASSRNSGTYGYGYTF.

The chain carries TRBV7-8 and TRBJ2-7; TRBD1 agrees at 7 bases. V gave up 7 bases and J gave up 0 bases; unmatched junction bases: 9. Germline V gene sequence: CDR1 SGHVS, CDR2 FQNEAQ. This CDR3 is built from 15 residues. The chain's CDR3 is CASTRYRDSSYEQYF. CDR3 in DNA: TGTGCCAGCACCAGATACCGGGACAGCTCCTACGAGCAGTACTTC. Full variable domain (remainder filled in from reference TRBV7-8 and TRBJ2-7): GAGVSQSPRYKVAKRGQDVALRCDPISGHVSLFWYQQALGQGPEFLTYFQNEAQLDKSGLPSDRFFAERPEGSVSTLKIQRTQQEDSAVYLCASTRYRDSSYEQYFGPGTRLTVT.

Worth noting for this clone: Sequence at one end of the junction differs from germline and may be a read error. The chain uses TRBV29-1 and TRBJ2-4, with TRBD1 matching over 9 bases. Germline V gene data show CDR1 as SQVTM and CDR2 as ANQGSEA. The CDR3 consists of 13 residues. CDR3 nucleotide sequence: TGCAGGGTTGGACAGGGGGCCAAAAACATTCAGTACTTC. Translation: CRVGQGAKNIQYF.

This rearrangement joins TRBV19 to TRBJ1-5; D perhaps matches TRBD1 (5 bases). V lost 1 base to trimming and J lost 4 bases, with 11 bases between them. Germline values: CDR1 LNHDA, CDR2 SQIVND (reference sequence). The CDR3 loop spans 15 amino acids. The CDR3 loop reads CASSIGGAGNQPQHF. The CDR3 DNA is TGTGCCAGTAGTATAGGGGGCGCGGGAAATCAGCCCCAGCATTTT.

The chain recombines TRBV12-3 or TRBV12-4 with TRBJ2-3; D is uncertain. This CDR3 comprises 11 residues. V lost 7 bases, J lost 5 bases, and 7 bases lay in between. The CDR3 DNA sequence: TGTGCCAGCACCTCAGGAGATACGCAGTATTTT. Its protein product is CASTSGDTQYF.

The rearrangement links TRBV6-5 to TRBJ2-7; 7 bases fit TRBD1. This CDR3 is 14 amino acids long. Germline values: CDR1 MNHEY, CDR2 SVGAGI. J gave up 2 bases and V 10 bases, and 11 bases lay outside the gene matches. CDR3: CAIFRDSSTYEQYF. Written as DNA, the CDR3 is TGTGCCATATTCCGGGACAGCTCAACCTACGAGCAGTACTTC.

The chain links TRBV6-1 to TRBJ1-4, with D perhaps TRBD1 (5 bases). Germline V gene sequence: CDR1 MNHNS, CDR2 SASEGT. The CDR3 spans 15 residues. With 0 bases removed from V and 5 bases from J, the gap between germline ends came to 10 bases. CDR3 protein: CASSEALSGNEKLFF. The CDR3 nucleotides are TGTGCCAGCAGTGAAGCCTTATCAGGGAATGAAAAACTGTTTTTT.

The chain has TRBV6-5 and TRBJ1-6; 10 nucleotides agree with TRBD1. Germline V gene sequence: CDR1 MNHEY, CDR2 SVGAGI. V trimming: 8 bases; J trimming: 7 bases; junction bases outside the gene matches: 2. The CDR3 loop spans 13 amino acids. The CDR3 bases are TGTGCCAGCCGGGGACAGGGGAATTCACCCCTCCACTTT. It codes for CASRGQGNSPLHF.

This clone was counted only a few times. V and J are TRBV6-4 and TRBJ2-2; D unresolved. CDR1 and CDR2 (germline): MRHNA, SNTAGT. With 7 bases removed from V and 4 bases from J, the gap between germline ends came to 22 bases. This CDR3 contains 17 residues. This CDR3 reads CASKRDNLPTSTGELFF. In DNA, the CDR3 is TGTGCCAGCAAGAGAGACAATCTCCCTACATCCACCGGGGAGCTGTTTTTT.

The rearrangement uses TRBV19 and TRBJ1-5; D possibly corresponds to TRBD1 (5 bases). V lost 8 bases, J lost 2 bases, and 13 bases lay in between. The CDR3 covers 14 residues. Germline CDR1 LNHDA, CDR2 SQIVND (reference sequence). CDR3 in amino acids: CASDGGGGNQPQHF. CDR3 sequence (DNA): TGTGCCAGTGATGGGGGAGGTGGCAATCAGCCCCAGCATTTT.

This chain uses TRBV5-1 with TRBJ1-1; tentatively, D is TRBD1 (6 bases). In germline, CDR1 is SGHRS, CDR2 YFSETQ. The CDR3 covers 14 residues. Trimming stripped 7 bases from V and 4 bases from J, with 17 bases between. The CDR3 DNA reads as TGCGCCAGCCAGGACAGCGATCCGGGCACTGAAGCTTTCTTT. Protein product: CASQDSDPGTEAFF. The full variable domain, in which reference TRBV5-1 and TRBJ1-1 provide the parts outside the CDR3, is KAGVTQTPRYLIKTRGQQVTLSCSPISGHRSVSWYQQTPGQGLQFLFEYFSETQRNKGNFPGRFSGRQFSNSRSEMNVSTLELGDSALYLCASQDSDPGTEAFFGQGTRLTVV.

V usage is TRBV11-1 and J usage is TRBJ1-1; a weak D match, TRBD1 (5 bases). The ends were cut back, 0 bases at V and 5 bases at J, with 7 bases in the middle. The CDR3 consists of 13 residues. Germline V gene data show CDR1 as SGHAT and CDR2 as FQDESV (reference sequence). Here the CDR3 reads CASSLAGVTEAFF. CDR3 coding DNA: TGTGCCAGCAGCTTAGCAGGGGTTACTGAAGCTTTCTTT.

The CDR3 DNA is TGTGCCAGCAGTGAGTGGGACTACACTGAAGCTTTCTTT. It yields the protein CASSEWDYTEAFF. The V call is TRBV6-1, the J call TRBJ1-1; a weak D match, TRBD1 (5 bases). Per the germline V gene, CDR1 is MNHNS and CDR2 is SASEGT. V was pared by 3 bases and J by 3 bases, with 8 bases between. The CDR3 covers 13 residues.

The chain employs TRBV5-1 and TRBJ1-1; D might be TRBD1 (5 bases). Trimming shortened V by 0 bases and J by 5 bases, and 14 bases separated the two germline ends. This CDR3 spans 15 amino acids. Germline CDR1 reads SGHRS; CDR2 reads YFSETQ. The CDR3 loop reads CASSLGTGGLTEAFF. The DNA for the CDR3 is TGCGCCAGCAGCTTGGGTACAGGAGGGTTGACTGAAGCTTTCTTT.

This sequence joins TRBV4-1 and TRBJ2-4; 9 bases match TRBD1. Trimming cost V 2 bases and J 6 bases; bases outside gene matches: 5. From germline, CDR1 is MGHRA and CDR2 YSYEKL. This CDR3 is built from 15 residues. CDR3 sequence: CASSQYQGQGNIQYF. The CDR3 bases are TGCGCCAGCAGCCAATATCAGGGACAGGGAAACATTCAGTACTTC.

The chain is built from TRBV5-8 and TRBJ1-5; D is ambiguous. The CDR3 is made up of 16 amino acids. CDR1 is SGHTS and CDR2 is YDEGEE in the germline V gene. V was trimmed by 1 base and J by 8 bases, leaving 19 bases between them. CDR3 DNA sequence: TGTGCCAGCAGCTTGCCCCTCCAATGGGCTATGGAGCCCCAGCATTTT. Protein: CASSLPLQWAMEPQHF.

The chain joins TRBV12-5 to TRBJ2-3; 8 bases agree with TRBD2. Germline V gene lookup returns CDR1 LGHNT and CDR2 FRNRAP. This CDR3 is 16 amino acids long. J was trimmed by 4 bases and V by 2 bases; bases with no gene match: 8. The CDR3 coding sequence is TGTGCTAGTGGTTTGAACCGGGGGGGAGGGTCAGATACGCAGTATTTT. Residues: CASGLNRGGGSDTQYF.

V is TRBV4-2 and J is TRBJ1-2; 8 positions agree with TRBD1. V lost 2 bases and J lost 5; bases outside the gene matches: 10. This CDR3 has 16 residues. Germline loops: CDR1 LGHNA, CDR2 YNFKEQ. CDR3 sequence (DNA): TGTGCCAGCAGCCAATCCTCCGTGGGACAGGAGTATGGCTACACCTTC. Translating gives CASSQSSVGQEYGYTF.

CDR3 sequence: CASTQGSGNTIYF. The CDR3 bases are TGCGCCAGCACTCAGGGCTCTGGAAACACCATATATTTT. The chain couples TRBV5-1 to TRBJ1-3; possibly TRBD1 for D (5 bases). Germline V gene sequence: CDR1 SGHRS, CDR2 YFSETQ. Trimming took 6 bases from V and 0 from J, leaving 7 bases between them. The length of the CDR3 is 13 residues.

The chain recombines TRBV9 with TRBJ2-2; 8 bases line up with TRBD2. V lost 4 bases and J lost 1; bases outside the gene matches: 6. Germline values: CDR1 SGDLS, CDR2 YYNGEE. The CDR3 runs 16 residues. In DNA, the CDR3 is TGTGCCAGCAGCCGGGGGCTAGCGGGGAACACCGGGGAGCTGTTTTTT. The encoded protein is CASSRGLAGNTGELFF.